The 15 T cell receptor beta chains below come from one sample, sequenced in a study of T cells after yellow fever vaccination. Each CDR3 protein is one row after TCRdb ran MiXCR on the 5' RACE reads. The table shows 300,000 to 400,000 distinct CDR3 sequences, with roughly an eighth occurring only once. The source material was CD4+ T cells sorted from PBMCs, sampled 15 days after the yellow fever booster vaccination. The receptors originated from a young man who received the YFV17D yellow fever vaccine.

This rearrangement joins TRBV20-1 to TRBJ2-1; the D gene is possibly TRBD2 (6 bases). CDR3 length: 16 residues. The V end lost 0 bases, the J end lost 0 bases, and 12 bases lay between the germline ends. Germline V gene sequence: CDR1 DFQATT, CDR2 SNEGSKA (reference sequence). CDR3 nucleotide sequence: TGCAGTGCTAGAGAATGGGGACTTAGCTCCTACAATGAGCAGTTCTTC. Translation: CSAREWGLSSYNEQFF.

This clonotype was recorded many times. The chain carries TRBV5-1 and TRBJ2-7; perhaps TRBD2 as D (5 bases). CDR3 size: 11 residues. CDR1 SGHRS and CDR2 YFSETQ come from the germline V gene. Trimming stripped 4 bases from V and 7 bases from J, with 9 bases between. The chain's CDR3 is CASSKAGEQYF. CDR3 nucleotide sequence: TGCGCCAGCAGCAAGGCGGGTGAGCAGTACTTC.

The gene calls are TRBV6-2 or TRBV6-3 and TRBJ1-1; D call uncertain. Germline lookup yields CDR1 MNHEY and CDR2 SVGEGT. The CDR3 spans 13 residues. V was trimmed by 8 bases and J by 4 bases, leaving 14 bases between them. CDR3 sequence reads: CASSKWWLTEAFF. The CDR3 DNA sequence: TGTGCCAGCTCAAAATGGTGGCTCACTGAAGCTTTCTTT.

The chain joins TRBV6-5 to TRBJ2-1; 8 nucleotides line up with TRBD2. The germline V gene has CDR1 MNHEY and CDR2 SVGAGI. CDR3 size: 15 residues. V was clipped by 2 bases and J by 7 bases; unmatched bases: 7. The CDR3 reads CASSYRAGGLNEQFF. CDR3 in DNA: TGTGCCAGCAGTTACCGCGCGGGGGGCCTAAATGAGCAGTTCTTC.

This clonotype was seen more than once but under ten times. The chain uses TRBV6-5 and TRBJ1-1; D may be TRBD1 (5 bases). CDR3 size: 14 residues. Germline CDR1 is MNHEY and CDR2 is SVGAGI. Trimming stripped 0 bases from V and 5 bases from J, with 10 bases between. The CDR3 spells CASSYSDRGTEAFF. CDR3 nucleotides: TGTGCCAGCAGTTACTCGGATAGGGGTACTGAAGCTTTCTTT.

CDR3 DNA: TGTGCCAGCAGCGGGGGACATACAGGCTCTGGGGCCAACGTCCTGACTTTC. Amino acids: CASSGGHTGSGANVLTF. This rearrangement joins TRBV5-6 to TRBJ2-6; possibly TRBD1 for D (6 bases). From germline, CDR1 is SGHDT and CDR2 YYEEEE. The V end was cut by 4 bases, the J end by 0 bases, with 14 bases between. This CDR3 has 17 amino acids.

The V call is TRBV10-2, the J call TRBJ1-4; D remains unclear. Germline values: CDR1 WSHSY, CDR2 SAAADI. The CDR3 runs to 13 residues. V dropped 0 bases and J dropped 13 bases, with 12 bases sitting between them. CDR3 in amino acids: CASSESSPGILFF. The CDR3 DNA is TGCGCCAGCAGTGAGTCGAGTCCTGGAATACTGTTTTTT.

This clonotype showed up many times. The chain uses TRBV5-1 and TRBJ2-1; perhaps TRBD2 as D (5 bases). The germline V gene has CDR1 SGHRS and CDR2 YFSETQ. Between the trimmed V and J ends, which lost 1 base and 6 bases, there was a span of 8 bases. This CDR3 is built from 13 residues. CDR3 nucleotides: TGCGCCAGCAGCTTGCGTGAGGGCAATGAGCAGTTCTTC. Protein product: CASSLREGNEQFF. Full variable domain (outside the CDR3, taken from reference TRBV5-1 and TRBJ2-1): KAGVTQTPRYLIKTRGQQVTLSCSPISGHRSVSWYQQTPGQGLQFLFEYFSETQRNKGNFPGRFSGRQFSNSRSEMNVSTLELGDSALYLCASSLREGNEQFFGPGTRLTVL.

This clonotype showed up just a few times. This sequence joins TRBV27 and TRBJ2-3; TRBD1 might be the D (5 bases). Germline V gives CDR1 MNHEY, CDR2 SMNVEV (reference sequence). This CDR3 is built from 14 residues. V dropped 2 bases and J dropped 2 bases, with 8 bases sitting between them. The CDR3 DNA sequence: TGTGCCAGCAGTTTACGGACACACACAGATACGCAGTATTTT. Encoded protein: CASSLRTHTDTQYF.

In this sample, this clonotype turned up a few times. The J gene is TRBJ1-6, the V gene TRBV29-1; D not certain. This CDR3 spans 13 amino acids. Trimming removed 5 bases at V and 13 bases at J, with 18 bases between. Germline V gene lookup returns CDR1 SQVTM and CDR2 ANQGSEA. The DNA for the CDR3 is TGCAGCGTTCTCCTCCGGCGGGATCAGCCCCTCCACTTT. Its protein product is CSVLLRRDQPLHF.

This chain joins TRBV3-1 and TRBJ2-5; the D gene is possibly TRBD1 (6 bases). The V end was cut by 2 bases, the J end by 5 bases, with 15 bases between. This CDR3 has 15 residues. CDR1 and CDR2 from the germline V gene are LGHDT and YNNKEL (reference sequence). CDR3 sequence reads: CASSQMGAGSETQYF. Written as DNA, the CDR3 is TGTGCCAGCAGCCAAATGGGGGCCGGGTCGGAGACCCAGTACTTC.

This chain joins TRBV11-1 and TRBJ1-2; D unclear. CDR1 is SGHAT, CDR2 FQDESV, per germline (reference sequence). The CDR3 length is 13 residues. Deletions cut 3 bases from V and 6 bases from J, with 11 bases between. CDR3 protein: CASSFSPRDGYTF. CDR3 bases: TGTGCCAGCAGCTTCTCCCCGAGGGATGGCTACACCTTC.

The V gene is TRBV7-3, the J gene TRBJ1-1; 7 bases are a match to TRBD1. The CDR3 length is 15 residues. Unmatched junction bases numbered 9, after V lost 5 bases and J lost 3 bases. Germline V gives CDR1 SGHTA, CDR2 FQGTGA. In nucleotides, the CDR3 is TGTGCCAGCAGCGAACAACAGGGGACGTACACTGAAGCTTTCTTT. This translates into CASSEQQGTYTEAFF.

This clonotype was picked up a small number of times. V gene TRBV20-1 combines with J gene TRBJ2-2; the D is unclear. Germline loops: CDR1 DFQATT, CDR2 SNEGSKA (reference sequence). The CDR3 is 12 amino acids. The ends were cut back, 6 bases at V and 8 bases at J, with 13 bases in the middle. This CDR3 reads CSAASPPGELFF. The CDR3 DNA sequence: TGCAGTGCCGCCTCCCCCCCGGGGGAGCTGTTTTTT.

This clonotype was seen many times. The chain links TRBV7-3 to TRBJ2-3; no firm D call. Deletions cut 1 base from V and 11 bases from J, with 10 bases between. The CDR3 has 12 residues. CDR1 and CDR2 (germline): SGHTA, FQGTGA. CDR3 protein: CASSLNGVLQYF. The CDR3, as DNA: TGTGCCAGCAGCTTAAATGGCGTTCTGCAGTATTTT. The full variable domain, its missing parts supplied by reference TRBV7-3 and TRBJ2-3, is GAGVSQTPSNKVTEKGKYVELRCDPISGHTALYWYRQSLGQGPEFLIYFQGTGAADDSGLPNDRFFAVRPEGSVSTLKIQRTERGDSAVYLCASSLNGVLQYFGPGTRLTVL.